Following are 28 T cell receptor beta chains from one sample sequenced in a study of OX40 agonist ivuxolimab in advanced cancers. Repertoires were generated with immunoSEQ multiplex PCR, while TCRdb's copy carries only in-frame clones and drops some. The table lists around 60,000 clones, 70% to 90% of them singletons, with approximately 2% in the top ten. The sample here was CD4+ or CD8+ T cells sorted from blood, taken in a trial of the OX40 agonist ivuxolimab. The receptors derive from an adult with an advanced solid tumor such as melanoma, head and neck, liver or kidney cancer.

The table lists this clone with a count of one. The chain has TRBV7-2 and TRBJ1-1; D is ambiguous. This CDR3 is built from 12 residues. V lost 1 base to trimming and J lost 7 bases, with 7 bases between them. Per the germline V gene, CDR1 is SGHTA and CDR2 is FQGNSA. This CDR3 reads CASSLVTNEAFF. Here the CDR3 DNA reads TGTGCCAGCAGCTTAGTTACTAATGAAGCTTTCTTT.

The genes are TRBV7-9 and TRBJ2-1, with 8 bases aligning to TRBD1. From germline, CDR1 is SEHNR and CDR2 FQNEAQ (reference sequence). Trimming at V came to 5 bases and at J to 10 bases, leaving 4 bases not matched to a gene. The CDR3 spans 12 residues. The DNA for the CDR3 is TGTGCCAGCAGCCGCGGGACAGGCGAGCAGTTCTTC. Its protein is CASSRGTGEQFF.

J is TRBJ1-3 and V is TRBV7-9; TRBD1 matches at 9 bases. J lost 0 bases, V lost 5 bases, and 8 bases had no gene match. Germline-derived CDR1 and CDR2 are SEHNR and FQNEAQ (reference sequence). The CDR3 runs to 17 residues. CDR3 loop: CASSVPGQGSSGNTIYF. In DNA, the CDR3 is TGTGCCAGCAGCGTCCCGGGACAGGGCTCCTCTGGAAACACCATATATTTT.

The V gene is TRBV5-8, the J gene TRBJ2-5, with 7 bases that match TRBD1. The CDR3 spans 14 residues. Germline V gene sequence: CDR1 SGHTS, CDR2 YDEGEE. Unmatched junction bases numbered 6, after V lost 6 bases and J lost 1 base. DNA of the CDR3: TGTGCCAGCAACTCGGGACAGTTCCAAGAGACCCAGTACTTC. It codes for CASNSGQFQETQYF.

CDR3 DNA sequence: TGTGCCAGCAGTTTGACCAGAGACACTGAAGCTTTCTTT. This gives the protein CASSLTRDTEAFF. The chain has TRBV27 and TRBJ1-1; no definite D call. Per the germline V gene, CDR1 is MNHEY and CDR2 is SMNVEV (reference sequence). The CDR3 totals 13 residues. The germline V and J ends were trimmed by 3 bases and 3 bases, with 8 bases remaining between them.

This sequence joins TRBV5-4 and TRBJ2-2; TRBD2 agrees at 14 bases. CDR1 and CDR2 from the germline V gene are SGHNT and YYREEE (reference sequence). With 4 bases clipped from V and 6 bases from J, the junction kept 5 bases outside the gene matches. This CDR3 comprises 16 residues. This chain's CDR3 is CASSPGLAGVSGELFF. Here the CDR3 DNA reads TGTGCCAGCAGCCCGGGACTAGCGGGAGTTTCCGGGGAGCTGTTTTTT.

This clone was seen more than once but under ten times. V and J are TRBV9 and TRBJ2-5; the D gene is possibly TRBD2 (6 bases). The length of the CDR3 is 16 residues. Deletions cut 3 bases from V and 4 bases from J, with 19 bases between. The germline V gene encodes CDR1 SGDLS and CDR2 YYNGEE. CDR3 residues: CASSAAPKGGLETQYF. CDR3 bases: TGTGCCAGCAGCGCAGCACCCAAGGGAGGATTAGAGACCCAGTACTTC.

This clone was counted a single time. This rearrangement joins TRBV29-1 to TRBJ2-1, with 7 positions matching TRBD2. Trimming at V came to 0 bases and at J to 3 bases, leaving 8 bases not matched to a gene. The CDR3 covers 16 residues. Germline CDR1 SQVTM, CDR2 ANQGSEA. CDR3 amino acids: CSVEDLAGEIYNEQFF. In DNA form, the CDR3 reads TGCAGCGTTGAAGATCTTGCGGGAGAGATCTACAATGAGCAGTTCTTC.

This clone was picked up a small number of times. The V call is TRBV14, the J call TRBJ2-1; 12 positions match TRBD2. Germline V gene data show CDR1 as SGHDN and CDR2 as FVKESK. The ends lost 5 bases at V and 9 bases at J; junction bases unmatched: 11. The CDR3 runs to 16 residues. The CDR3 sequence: CASSGLGRLAGVEQFF. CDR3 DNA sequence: TGTGCCAGCAGCGGGCTAGGCCGACTAGCGGGAGTTGAGCAGTTCTTC.

The CDR3 loop is CASSLTGQGANTEAFF. The CDR3 DNA sequence: TGTGCCAGCAGCTTGACGGGACAGGGGGCGAACACTGAAGCTTTCTTT. V usage is TRBV4-2 and J usage is TRBJ1-1; 12 bases map to TRBD1. The length of the CDR3 is 16 residues. Germline V gives CDR1 LGHNA, CDR2 YNFKEQ. With V trimmed by 5 bases and J by 1 base, 5 bases remained unmatched.

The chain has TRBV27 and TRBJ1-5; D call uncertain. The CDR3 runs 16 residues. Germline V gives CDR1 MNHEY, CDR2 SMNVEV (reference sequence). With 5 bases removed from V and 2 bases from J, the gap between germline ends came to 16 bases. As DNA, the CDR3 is TGTGCCAGCAGTCCCGCACACAGAAGGGGCAATCAGCCCCAGCATTTT. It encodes CASSPAHRRGNQPQHF.

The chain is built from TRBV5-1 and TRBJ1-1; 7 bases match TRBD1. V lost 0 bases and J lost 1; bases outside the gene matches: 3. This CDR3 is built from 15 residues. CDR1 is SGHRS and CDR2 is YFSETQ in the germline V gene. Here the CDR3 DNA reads TGCGCCAGCAGCTTGGGGGCAGGGGGGAACACTGAAGCTTTCTTT. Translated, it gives CASSLGAGGNTEAFF.

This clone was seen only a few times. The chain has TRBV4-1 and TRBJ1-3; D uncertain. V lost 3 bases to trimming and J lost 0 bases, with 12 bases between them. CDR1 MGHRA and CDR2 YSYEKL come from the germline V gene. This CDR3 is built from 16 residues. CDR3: CASSQRWRDSGNTIYF. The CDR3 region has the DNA TGCGCCAGCAGCCAGCGATGGCGTGACTCTGGAAACACCATATATTTT.

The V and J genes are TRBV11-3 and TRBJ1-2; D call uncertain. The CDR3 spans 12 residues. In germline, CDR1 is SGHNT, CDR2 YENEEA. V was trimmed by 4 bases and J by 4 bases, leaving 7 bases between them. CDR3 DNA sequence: TGTGCCAGCAGCTCCGGGATCTATGGCTACACCTTC. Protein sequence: CASSSGIYGYTF.

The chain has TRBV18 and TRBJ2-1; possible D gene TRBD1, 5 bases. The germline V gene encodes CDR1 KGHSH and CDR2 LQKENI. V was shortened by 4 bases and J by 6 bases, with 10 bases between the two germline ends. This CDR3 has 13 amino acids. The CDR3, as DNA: TGTGCCAGCTCACAGGGGTCCCTCAATGAGCAGTTCTTC. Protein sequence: CASSQGSLNEQFF.

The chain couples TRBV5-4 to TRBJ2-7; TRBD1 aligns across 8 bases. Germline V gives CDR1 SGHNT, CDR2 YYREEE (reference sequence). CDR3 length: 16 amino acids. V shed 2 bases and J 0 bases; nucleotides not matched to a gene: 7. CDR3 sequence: CASSLGRGTGSYEQYV. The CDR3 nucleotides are TGTGCCAGCAGCTTAGGTAGAGGGACAGGCTCCTACGAGCAGTACGTC.

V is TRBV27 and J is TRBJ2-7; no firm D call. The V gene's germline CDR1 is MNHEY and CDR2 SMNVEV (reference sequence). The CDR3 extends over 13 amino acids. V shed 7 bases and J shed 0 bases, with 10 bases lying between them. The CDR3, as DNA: TGTGCCAGCAATTGGTCAATCTCCTACGAGCAGTACGTC. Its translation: CASNWSISYEQYV.

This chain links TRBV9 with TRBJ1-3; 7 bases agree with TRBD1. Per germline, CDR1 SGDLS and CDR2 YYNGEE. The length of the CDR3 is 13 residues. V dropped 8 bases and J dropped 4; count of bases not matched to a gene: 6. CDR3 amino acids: CASSTGTGNTIYF. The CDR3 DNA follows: TGTGCCAGTTCGACAGGGACCGGAAACACCATATATTTT. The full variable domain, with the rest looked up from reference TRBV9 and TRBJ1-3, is DSGVTQTPKHLITATGQRVTLRCSPRSGDLSVYWYQQSLDQGLQFLIQYYNGEERAKGNILERFSAQQFPDLHSELNLSSLELGDSALYFCASSTGTGNTIYFGEGSWLTVV.

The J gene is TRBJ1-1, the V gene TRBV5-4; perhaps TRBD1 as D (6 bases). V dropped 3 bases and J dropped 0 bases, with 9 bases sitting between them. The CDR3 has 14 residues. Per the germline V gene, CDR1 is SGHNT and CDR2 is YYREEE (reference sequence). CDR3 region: CASSSTGLNTEAFF. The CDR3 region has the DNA TGTGCCAGCAGCTCCACAGGGTTGAACACTGAAGCTTTCTTT.

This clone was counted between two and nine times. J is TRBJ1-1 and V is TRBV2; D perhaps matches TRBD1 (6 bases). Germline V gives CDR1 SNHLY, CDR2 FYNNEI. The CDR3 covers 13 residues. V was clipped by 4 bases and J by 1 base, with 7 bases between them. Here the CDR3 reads CASSGQANTEAFF. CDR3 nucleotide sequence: TGTGCCAGCAGTGGACAGGCGAACACTGAAGCTTTCTTT.

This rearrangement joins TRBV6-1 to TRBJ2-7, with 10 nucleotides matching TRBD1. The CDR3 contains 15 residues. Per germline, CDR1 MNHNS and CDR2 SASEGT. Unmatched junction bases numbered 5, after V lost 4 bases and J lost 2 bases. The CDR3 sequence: CASSGRQGAAYEQYV. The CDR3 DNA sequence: TGTGCCAGCAGTGGCAGACAGGGGGCAGCCTACGAGCAGTACGTC.

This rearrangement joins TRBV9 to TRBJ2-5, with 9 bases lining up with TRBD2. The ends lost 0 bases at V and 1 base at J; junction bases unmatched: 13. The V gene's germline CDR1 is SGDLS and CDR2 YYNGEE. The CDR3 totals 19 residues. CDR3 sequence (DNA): TGTGCCAGCAGCGTAGGGACAGGTGCCGCTAGCGGGGTCCAAGAGACCCAGTACTTC. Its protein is CASSVGTGAASGVQETQYF.

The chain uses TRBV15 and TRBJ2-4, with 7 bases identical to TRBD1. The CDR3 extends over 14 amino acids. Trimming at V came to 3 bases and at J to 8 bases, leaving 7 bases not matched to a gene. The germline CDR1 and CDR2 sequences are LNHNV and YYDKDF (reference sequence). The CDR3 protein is CATSRIDREDIQYF. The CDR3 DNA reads TGTGCCACCAGCAGGATTGACAGGGAAGACATTCAGTACTTC.

The CDR3 region is CASSLTGADTQYF. CDR3 nucleotides: TGTGCCAGCAGCTTGACAGGGGCGGATACGCAGTATTTT. This chain joins TRBV13 and TRBJ2-3; 8 positions match TRBD1. Unmatched junction bases numbered 2, after V lost 3 bases and J lost 6 bases. CDR3 length: 13 amino acids. Germline V CDR1 and CDR2: PRHDT, FYEKMQ (reference sequence).

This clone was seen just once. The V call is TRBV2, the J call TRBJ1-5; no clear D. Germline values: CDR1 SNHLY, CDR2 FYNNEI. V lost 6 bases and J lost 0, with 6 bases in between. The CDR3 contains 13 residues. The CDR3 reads CASRQDSNQPQHF. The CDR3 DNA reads TGTGCCAGCAGACAAGATAGCAATCAGCCCCAGCATTTT.

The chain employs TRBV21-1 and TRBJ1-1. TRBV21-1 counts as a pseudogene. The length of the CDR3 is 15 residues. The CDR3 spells CASSKYSGANTEAFF. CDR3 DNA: TGTGCCAGCAGCAAATATTCCGGGGCGAACACTGAAGCTTTCTTT.

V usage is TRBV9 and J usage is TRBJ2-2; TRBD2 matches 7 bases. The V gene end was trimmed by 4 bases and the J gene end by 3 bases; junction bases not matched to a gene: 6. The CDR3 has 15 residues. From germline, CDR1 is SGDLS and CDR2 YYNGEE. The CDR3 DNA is TGTGCCAGCAGCCCAAGCGGGATCTACACCGGGGAGCTGTTTTTT. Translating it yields CASSPSGIYTGELFF.

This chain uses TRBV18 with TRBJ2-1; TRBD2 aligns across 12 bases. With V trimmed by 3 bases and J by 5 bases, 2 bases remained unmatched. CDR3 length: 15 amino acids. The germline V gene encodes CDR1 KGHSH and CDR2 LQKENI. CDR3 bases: TGTGCCAGCTCACCGGGACTAGCGGGCGACAATGAGCAGTTCTTC. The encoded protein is CASSPGLAGDNEQFF. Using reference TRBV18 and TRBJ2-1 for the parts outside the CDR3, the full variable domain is NAGVMQNPRHLVRRRGQEARLRCSPMKGHSHVYWYRQLPEEGLKFMVYLQKENIIDESGMPKERFSAEFPKEGPSILRIQQVVRGDSAAYFCASSPGLAGDNEQFFGPGTRLTVL.